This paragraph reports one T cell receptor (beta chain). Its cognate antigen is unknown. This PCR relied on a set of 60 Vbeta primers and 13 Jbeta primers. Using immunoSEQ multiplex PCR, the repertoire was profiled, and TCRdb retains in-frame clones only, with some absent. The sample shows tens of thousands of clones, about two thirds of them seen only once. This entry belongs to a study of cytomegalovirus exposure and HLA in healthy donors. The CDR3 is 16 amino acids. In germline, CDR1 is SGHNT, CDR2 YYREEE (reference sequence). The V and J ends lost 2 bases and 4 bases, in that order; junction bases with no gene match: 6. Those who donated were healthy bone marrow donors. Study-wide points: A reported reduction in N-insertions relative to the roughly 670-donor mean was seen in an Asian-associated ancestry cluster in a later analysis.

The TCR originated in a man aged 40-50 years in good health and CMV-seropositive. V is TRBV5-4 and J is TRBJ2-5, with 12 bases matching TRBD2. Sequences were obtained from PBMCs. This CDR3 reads CASSFSSGRAVETQYF. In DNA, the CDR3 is TGTGCCAGCAGCTTCTCTAGCGGGAGGGCCGTAGAGACCCAGTACTTC.